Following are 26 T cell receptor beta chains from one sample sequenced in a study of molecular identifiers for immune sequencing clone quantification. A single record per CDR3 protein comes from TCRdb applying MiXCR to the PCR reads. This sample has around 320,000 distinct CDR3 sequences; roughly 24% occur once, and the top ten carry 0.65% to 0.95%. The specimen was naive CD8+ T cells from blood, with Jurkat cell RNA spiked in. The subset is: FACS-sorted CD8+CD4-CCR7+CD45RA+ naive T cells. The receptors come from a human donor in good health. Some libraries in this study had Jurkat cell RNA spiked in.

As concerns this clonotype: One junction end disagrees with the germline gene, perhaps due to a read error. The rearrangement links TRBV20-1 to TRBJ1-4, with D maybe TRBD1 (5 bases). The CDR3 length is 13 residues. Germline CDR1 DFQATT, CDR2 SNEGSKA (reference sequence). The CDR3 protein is CSAAGPANENLFF. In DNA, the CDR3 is TGCAGTGCCGCAGGGCCAGCTAATGAAAATCTGTTTTTT.

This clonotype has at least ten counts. CDR3 amino acids: CASRPPRPNTEAFF. CDR3 nucleotide sequence: TGTGCCAGCAGACCACCCAGGCCGAACACTGAAGCTTTCTTT. This chain connects TRBV7-2 to TRBJ1-1; D gene unclear. The CDR3 runs 14 residues. V lost 6 bases, J lost 1 base, and 12 bases lay in between. Germline CDR1 reads SGHTA; CDR2 reads FQGNSA.

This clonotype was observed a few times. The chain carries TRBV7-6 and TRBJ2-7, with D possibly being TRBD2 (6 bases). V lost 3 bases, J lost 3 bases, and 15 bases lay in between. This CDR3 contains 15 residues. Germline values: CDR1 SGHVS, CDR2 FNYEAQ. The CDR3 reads CASSFKVEGDYEQYF. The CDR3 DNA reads TGTGCCAGCAGCTTCAAGGTGGAGGGCGACTACGAGCAGTACTTC.

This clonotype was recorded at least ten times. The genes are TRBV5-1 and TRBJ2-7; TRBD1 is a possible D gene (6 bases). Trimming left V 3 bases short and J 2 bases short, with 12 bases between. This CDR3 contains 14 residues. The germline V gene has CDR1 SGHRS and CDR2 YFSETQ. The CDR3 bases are TGCGCCAGCAGCTCCGGGACAAATACCTACGAGCAGTACTTC. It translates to CASSSGTNTYEQYF.

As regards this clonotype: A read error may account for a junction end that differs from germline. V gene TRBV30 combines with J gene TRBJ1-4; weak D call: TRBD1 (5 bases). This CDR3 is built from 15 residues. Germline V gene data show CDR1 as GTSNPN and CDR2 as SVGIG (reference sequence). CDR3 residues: CAWSAPGGGIEKLVF. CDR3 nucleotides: TGTGCCTGGAGTGCCCCGGGGGGAGGGATTGAAAAACTGGTTTTT.

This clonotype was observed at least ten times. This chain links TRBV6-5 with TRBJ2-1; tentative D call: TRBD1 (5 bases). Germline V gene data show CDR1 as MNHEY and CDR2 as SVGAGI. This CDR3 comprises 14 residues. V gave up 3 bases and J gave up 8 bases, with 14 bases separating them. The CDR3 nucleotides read TGTGCCAGCAGTTATCTAAGGGGAACGGATGAGCAGTTCTTC. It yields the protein CASSYLRGTDEQFF.

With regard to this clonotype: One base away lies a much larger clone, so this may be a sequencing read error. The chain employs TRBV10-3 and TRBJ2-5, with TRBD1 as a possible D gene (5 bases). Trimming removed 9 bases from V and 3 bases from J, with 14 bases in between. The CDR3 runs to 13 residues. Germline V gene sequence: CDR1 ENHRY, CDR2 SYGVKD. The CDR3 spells CAISTDNKETQYF. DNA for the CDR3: TGTGCCATATCGACAGACAACAAAGAGACCCAGTACTTC.

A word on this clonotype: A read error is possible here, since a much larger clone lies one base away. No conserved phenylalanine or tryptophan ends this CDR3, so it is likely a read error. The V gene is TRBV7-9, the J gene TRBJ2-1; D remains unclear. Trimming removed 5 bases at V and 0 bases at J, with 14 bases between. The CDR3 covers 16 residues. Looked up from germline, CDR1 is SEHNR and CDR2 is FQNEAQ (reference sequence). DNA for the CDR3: TGTGCCAGCAGCCCCGGTCCGCGAAGCTCCTACAATGAGCAGTTCCTC. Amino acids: CASSPGPRSSYNEQFL.

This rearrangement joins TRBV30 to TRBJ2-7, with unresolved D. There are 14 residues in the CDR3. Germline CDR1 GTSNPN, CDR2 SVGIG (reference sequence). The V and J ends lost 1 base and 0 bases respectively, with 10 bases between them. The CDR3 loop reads CAWSGTESSYEQYF. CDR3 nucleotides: TGTGCCTGGAGTGGGACCGAGAGCTCCTACGAGCAGTACTTC.

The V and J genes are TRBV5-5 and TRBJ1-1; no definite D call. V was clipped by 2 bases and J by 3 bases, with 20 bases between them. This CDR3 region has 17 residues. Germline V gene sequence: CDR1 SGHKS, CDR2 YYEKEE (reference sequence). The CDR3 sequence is CASSLSGRPRYDTEAFF. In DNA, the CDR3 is TGTGCCAGCAGCTTATCCGGCCGCCCAAGGTACGACACTGAAGCTTTCTTT.

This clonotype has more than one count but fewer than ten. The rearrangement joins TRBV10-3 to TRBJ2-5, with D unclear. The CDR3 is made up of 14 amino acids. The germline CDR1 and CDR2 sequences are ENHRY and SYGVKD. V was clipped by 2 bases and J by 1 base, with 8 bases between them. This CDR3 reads CAISEVGSQETQYF. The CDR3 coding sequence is TGTGCCATCAGTGAGGTCGGCAGCCAAGAGACCCAGTACTTC.

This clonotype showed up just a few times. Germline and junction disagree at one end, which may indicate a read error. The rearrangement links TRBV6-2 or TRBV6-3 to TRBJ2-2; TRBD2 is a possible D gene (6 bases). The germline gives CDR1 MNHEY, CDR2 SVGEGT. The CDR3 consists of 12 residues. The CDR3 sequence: CARSSGTGELFF. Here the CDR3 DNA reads TGTGCCCGCAGTAGCGGAACCGGGGAGCTGTTTTTT.

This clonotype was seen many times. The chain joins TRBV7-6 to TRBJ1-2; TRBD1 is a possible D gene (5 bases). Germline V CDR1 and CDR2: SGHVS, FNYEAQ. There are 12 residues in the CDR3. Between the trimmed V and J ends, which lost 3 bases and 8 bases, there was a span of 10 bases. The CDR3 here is CASSFIGEGYTF. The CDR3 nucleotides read TGTGCCAGCAGCTTTATAGGGGAGGGCTACACCTTC.

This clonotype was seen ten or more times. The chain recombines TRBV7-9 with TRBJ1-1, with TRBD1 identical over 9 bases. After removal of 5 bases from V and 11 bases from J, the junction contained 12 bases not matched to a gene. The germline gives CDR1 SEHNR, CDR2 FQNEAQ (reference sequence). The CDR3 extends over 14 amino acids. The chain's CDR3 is CASSIDRQGVWAFF. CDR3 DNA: TGTGCCAGCAGCATAGACCGACAGGGGGTGTGGGCTTTCTTT.

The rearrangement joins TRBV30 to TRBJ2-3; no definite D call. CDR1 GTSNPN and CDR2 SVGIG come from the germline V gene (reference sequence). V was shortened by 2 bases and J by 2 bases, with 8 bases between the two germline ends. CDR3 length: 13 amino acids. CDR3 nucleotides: TGTGCCTGGAGTCCAGTGTTCACAGATACGCAGTATTTT. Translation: CAWSPVFTDTQYF.

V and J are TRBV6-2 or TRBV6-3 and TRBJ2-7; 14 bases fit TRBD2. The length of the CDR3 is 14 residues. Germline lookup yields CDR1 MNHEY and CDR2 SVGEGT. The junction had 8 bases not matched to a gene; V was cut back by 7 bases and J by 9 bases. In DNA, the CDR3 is TGTGCCAGCACAGAGGGACTAGCGGGAGATGCGCAGTACTTC. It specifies CASTEGLAGDAQYF.

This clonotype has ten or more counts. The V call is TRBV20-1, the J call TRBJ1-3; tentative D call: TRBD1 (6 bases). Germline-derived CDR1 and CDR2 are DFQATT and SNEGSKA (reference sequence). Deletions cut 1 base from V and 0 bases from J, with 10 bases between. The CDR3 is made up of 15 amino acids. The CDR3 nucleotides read TGCAGTGCTAGAGGGGGCAGGGGCTCTGGAAACACCATATATTTT. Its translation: CSARGGRGSGNTIYF.

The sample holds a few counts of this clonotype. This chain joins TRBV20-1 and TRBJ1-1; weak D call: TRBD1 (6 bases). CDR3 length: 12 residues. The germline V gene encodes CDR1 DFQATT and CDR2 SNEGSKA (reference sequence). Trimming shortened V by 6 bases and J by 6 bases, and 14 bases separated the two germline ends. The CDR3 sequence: CSAITGSSEAFF. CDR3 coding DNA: TGCAGTGCAATCACAGGGTCCTCTGAAGCTTTCTTT.

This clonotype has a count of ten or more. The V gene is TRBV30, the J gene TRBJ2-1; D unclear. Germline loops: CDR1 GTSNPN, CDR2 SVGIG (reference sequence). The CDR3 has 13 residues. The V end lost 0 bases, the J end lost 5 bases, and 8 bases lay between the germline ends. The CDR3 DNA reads TGTGCCTGGAGTGTAATTAGCCACAATGAGCAGTTCTTC. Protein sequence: CAWSVISHNEQFF.

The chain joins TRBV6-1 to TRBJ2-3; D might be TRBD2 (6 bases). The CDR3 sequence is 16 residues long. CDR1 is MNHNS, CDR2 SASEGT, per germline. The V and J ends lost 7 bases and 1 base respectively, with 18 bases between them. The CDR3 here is CASIPWSGGGTDTQYF. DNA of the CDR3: TGTGCCAGCATACCTTGGTCGGGCGGGGGCACAGATACGCAGTATTTT.

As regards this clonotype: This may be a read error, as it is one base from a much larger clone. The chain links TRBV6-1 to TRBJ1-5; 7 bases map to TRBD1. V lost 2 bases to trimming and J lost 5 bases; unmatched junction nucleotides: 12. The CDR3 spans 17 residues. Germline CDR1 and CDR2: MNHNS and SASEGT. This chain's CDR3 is CASSELVGTVPDQPQHF. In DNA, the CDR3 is TGTGCCAGCAGTGAACTTGTCGGGACAGTCCCTGATCAGCCCCAGCATTTT.

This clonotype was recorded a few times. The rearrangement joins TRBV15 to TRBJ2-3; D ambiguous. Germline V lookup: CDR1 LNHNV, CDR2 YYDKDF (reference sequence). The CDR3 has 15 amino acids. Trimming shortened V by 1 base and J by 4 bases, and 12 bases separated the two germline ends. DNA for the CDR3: TGTGCCACCAGCAGAGGGGTAGTAGGCTCAGATACGCAGTATTTT. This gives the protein CATSRGVVGSDTQYF. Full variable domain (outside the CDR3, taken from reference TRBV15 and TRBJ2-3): DAMVIQNPRYQVTQFGKPVTLSCSQTLNHNVMYWYQQKSSQAPKLLFHYYDKDFNNEADTPDNFQSRRPNTSFCFLDIRSPGLGDTAMYLCATSRGVVGSDTQYFGPGTRLTVL.

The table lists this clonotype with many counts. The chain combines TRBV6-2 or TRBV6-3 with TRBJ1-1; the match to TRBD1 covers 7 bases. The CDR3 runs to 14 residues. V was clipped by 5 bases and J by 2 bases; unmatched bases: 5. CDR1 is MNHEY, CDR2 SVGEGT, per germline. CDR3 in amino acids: CASSNDRDNTEAFF. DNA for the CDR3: TGTGCCAGCAGTAATGACAGGGATAACACTGAAGCTTTCTTT.

The CDR3 reads CASSLSSLEHSPLHF. CDR3 nucleotide sequence: TGTGCCAGCAGTTTATCGTCGCTCGAACATTCACCCCTCCACTTT. This chain uses TRBV27 with TRBJ1-6; D is unclear. V shed 0 bases and J shed 8 bases, with 11 bases lying between them. Germline V gene lookup returns CDR1 MNHEY and CDR2 SMNVEV (reference sequence). The CDR3 runs 15 residues.

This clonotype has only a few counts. CDR3 amino acids: CASSGLQSSYNEQFF. In nucleotides, the CDR3 is TGTGCCAGCAGTGGACTTCAGAGCTCCTACAATGAGCAGTTCTTC. The chain carries TRBV5-3 and TRBJ2-1; TRBD2 is a possible D gene (5 bases). TRBV5-3 is sorted into the ORF group, with uncertain function. V lost 8 bases and J lost 0, with 15 bases in between. This CDR3 has 15 amino acids.

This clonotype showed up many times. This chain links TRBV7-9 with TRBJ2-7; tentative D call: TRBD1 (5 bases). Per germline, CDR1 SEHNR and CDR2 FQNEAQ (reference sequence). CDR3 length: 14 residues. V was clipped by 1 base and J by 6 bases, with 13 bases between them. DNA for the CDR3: TGTGCCAGCAGCTTAGATGGGGCTAAGGGCGAGCAGTACTTC. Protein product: CASSLDGAKGEQYF.